The clone carrying this TCR beta chain was observed a few times. This sample stems from a study of T cells in Graves' hyperthyroidism and ophthalmopathy. Germline V gene lookup returns CDR1 SNHLY and CDR2 FYNNEI. The V end lost 7 bases, the J end lost 4 bases, and 16 bases lay between the germline ends. The CDR3 runs 14 residues. TCR beta CDR3 regions were amplified from RNA transcripts. TCR CDR3 underwent first-round RT-PCR with the HTBI primer set. Via MiXCR, TCRdb re-called the multiplex PCR reads, giving one row per CDR3 protein. Of approximately 640,000 distinct CDR3 sequences in the sample, around 16% were seen once.

Sequencing was performed on blood. This rearrangement joins TRBV2 to TRBJ1-1; no clear D. This receptor was identified in a man aged 50 or older with Graves' hyperthyroidism. The CDR3 sequence is CASTREALGTEAFF. The CDR3 coding sequence is TGTGCCAGCACCCGAGAAGCGCTGGGCACTGAAGCTTTCTTT.